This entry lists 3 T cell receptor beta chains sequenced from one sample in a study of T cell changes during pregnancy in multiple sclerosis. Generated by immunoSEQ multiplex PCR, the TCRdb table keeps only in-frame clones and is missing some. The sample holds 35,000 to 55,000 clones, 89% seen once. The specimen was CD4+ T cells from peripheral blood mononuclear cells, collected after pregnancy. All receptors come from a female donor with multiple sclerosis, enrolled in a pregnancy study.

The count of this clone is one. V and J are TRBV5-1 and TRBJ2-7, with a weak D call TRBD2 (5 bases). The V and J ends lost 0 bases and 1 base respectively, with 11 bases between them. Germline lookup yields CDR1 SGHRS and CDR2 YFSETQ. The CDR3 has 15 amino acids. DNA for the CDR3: TGCGCCAGCAGCTTGGGGAACGGGGTATCCTACGAGCAGTACTTC. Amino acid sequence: CASSLGNGVSYEQYF.

CDR3 region: CASSSRRTGETGELFF. The CDR3 DNA reads as TGTGCCAGCAGCTCGAGAAGGACAGGGGAAACCGGGGAGCTGTTTTTT. This chain links TRBV5-4 with TRBJ2-2; TRBD1 matches at 9 bases. This CDR3 contains 16 residues. CDR1 is SGHNT, CDR2 YYREEE, per germline (reference sequence). The V and J ends lost 3 bases and 5 bases, in that order; junction bases with no gene match: 8.

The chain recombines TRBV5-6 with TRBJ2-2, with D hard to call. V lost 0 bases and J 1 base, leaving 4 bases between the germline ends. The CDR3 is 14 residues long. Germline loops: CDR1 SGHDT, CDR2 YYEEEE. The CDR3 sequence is CASSLVQNTGELFF. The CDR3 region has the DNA TGTGCCAGCAGCTTGGTTCAGAACACCGGGGAGCTGTTTTTT.